This T cell receptor (beta chain) was found in a study of blood T cell repertoires in COVID-19. Overall study: Acute and convalescent COVID-19 samples came from the United States, Italy and Spain.

Generated by immunoSEQ multiplex PCR, the TCRdb table keeps only in-frame clones and is missing some. The sample yields under 200,000 clones, approximately 84% seen once. V was cut by 4 bases and J by 8 bases, with 11 bases left in between. CDR3 length equals 13 residues. The V gene's germline CDR1 is KGHSH and CDR2 LQKENI. Those enrolled in Seattle joined during active infection and were followed longitudinally afterward. This clonotype was obtained from a woman aged 55-70 years with COVID-19, enrolled during active disease. The chain links TRBV18 to TRBJ1-4; D not certain. Input material: peripheral blood. The CDR3 reads CASSLRVREKLFF. The CDR3 nucleotides are TGTGCCAGCTCACTCCGTGTTCGGGAAAAACTGTTTTTT.